The 27 T cell receptor beta chains reported below all come from one sample, sequenced in a study of blood T cell repertoires in COVID-19. Only in-frame clones appear in the TCRdb table, and some are missing; sequencing was by immunoSEQ multiplex PCR. This table has around 29,000 clones, around 85% appearing once. The sample taken for sequencing was peripheral blood. Receptor source: a woman over 75 with COVID-19, enrolled during active disease.

V gene TRBV10-3 combines with J gene TRBJ1-1; the D gene is possibly TRBD1 (6 bases). Germline V CDR1 and CDR2: ENHRY, SYGVKD. The V end lost 6 bases, the J end lost 1 base, and 15 bases lay between the germline ends. This CDR3 is built from 15 residues. The CDR3 DNA reads as TGTGCCATCAGAGCCCCGGGACAAAGGAACACTGAAGCTTTCTTT. It codes for CAIRAPGQRNTEAFF.

The rearrangement joins TRBV6-5 to TRBJ1-1, with 7 positions matching TRBD1. The length of the CDR3 is 14 residues. Trimming cost V 6 bases and J 4 bases; bases outside gene matches: 8. Germline V gene lookup returns CDR1 MNHEY and CDR2 SVGAGI. The CDR3 DNA sequence: TGTGCCAGCAGCCGAGACAGGGTAGTCACTGAAGCTTTCTTT. This gives the protein CASSRDRVVTEAFF.

V usage is TRBV5-6 and J usage is TRBJ2-3; 12 bases fit TRBD2. CDR1 is SGHDT and CDR2 is YYEEEE in the germline V gene. The CDR3 consists of 17 residues. Losses at the gene ends were 0 bases for V and 3 bases for J; bases not matched to a gene: 5. The CDR3 nucleotides read TGTGCCAGCAGCTTGGTCTTGCTAGCGGGGGGGACAGATACGCAGTATTTT. This codes for CASSLVLLAGGTDTQYF.

The V gene is TRBV6-5, the J gene TRBJ2-1; 7 bases agree with TRBD2. The V gene's germline CDR1 is MNHEY and CDR2 SVGAGI. Trimming cost V 8 bases and J 3 bases; bases outside gene matches: 4. This CDR3 region has 13 residues. The DNA for the CDR3 is TGTGCCAGCCTGGGGGGGTTCTACAATGAGCAGTTCTTC. Translation gives CASLGGFYNEQFF.

This sequence joins TRBV2 and TRBJ2-5, with D perhaps matching TRBD1 (6 bases). The V end lost 6 bases, the J end lost 5 bases, and 22 bases lay between the germline ends. Per the germline V gene, CDR1 is SNHLY and CDR2 is FYNNEI. This CDR3 comprises 16 residues. The CDR3 region has the DNA TGTGCCAGCAGGCCCGCCCCCGGACAGTGGGATGAGACCCAGTACTTC. As protein: CASRPAPGQWDETQYF.

The rearrangement links TRBV28 to TRBJ1-2; 9 nucleotides agree with TRBD1. The V gene end was trimmed by 5 bases and the J gene end by 8 bases; junction bases not matched to a gene: 12. The germline V gene has CDR1 MDHEN and CDR2 SYDVKM. The CDR3 is 15 amino acids. The CDR3 loop reads CASSASPGTGIGYTF. DNA for the CDR3: TGTGCCAGCAGTGCATCCCCCGGGACAGGGATCGGCTACACCTTC.

This clone has a handful of counts. An end of the junction does not agree with germline; a read error may underlie this. The J gene is TRBJ2-1, the V gene TRBV3-1 (or the pseudogene TRBV3-2); 14 bases line up with TRBD2. The CDR3 runs 18 residues. Germline CDR1 is LGHDT and CDR2 is YNNKEL (reference sequence). CDR3 sequence reads: CASSNPGLAGVSNNEQFF. In DNA form, the CDR3 reads TGTGCCAGCAGCAATCCGGGACTAGCGGGGGTCTCCAACAATGAGCAGTTCTTC.

The chain combines TRBV30 with TRBJ1-2; 8 bases fit TRBD1. Trimming removed 3 bases from V and 4 bases from J; junction bases left unmatched: 4. This CDR3 has 13 residues. Germline assignment: CDR1 GTSNPN and CDR2 SVGIG (reference sequence). DNA for the CDR3: TGTGCCTGGAGGGCAACAGGGGGCTATGGCTACACCTTC. Its protein product is CAWRATGGYGYTF.

This rearrangement joins TRBV6-5 to TRBJ1-2, with a possible D match to TRBD1 (6 bases). V was pared by 4 bases and J by 1 base, with 16 bases between. In germline, CDR1 is MNHEY, CDR2 SVGAGI. The CDR3 has 16 residues. CDR3 bases: TGTGCCAGCAGTTCCCCCGGGCAGGGGATTAACTATGGCTACACCTTC. Its protein product is CASSSPGQGINYGYTF.

V is TRBV2 and J is TRBJ2-7, with 11 bases that match TRBD2. Germline CDR1 reads SNHLY; CDR2 reads FYNNEI. V was pared by 6 bases and J by 5 bases, with 6 bases of the junction left unmatched. This CDR3 has 14 residues. The CDR3 loop is CASRDTSGGNEQYF. The CDR3 DNA reads as TGTGCCAGCAGGGACACTAGCGGGGGCAACGAGCAGTACTTC.

This chain links TRBV9 with TRBJ2-1, with 9 bases identical to TRBD2. CDR1 is SGDLS, CDR2 YYNGEE, per germline. This CDR3 spans 15 amino acids. Trimming at V came to 0 bases and at J to 7 bases, leaving 5 bases not matched to a gene. The CDR3, as DNA: TGTGCCAGCAGCGTAGCTAGCGGGGTGGTAAATGAGCAGTTCTTC. It yields the protein CASSVASGVVNEQFF.

The CDR3 reads CSASPAGGNYGYTF. CDR3 nucleotides: TGCAGTGCTAGTCCGGCCGGGGGGAACTATGGCTACACCTTC. V is TRBV20-1 and J is TRBJ1-2; tentatively, D is TRBD1 (5 bases). V shed 3 bases and J shed 2 bases, with 13 bases lying between them. Germline V gene lookup returns CDR1 DFQATT and CDR2 SNEGSKA (reference sequence). The CDR3 sequence is 14 residues long.

V is TRBV6-5 and J is TRBJ1-2; 7 bases fit TRBD1. The CDR3 loop spans 15 amino acids. Germline V CDR1 and CDR2: MNHEY, SVGAGI. After removal of 5 bases from V and 4 bases from J, the junction contained 10 bases not matched to a gene. CDR3 protein: CASSPGQEYSYGYTF. CDR3 bases: TGTGCCAGCAGTCCAGGACAGGAATATAGCTATGGCTACACCTTC.

This chain joins TRBV7-9 and TRBJ1-4; 9 bases line up with TRBD1. In germline, CDR1 is SEHNR, CDR2 FQNEAQ (reference sequence). The J segment lost 8 bases and the V segment lost 5 bases, leaving 6 bases of the junction unmatched. This CDR3 is 14 amino acids long. The CDR3: CASSRDRVTEKLFF. CDR3 bases: TGTGCCAGCAGCCGGGACAGGGTTACGGAAAAACTGTTTTTT.

The chain employs TRBV4-1 and TRBJ2-7, with TRBD1 matching over 8 bases. The CDR3 is 15 amino acids. V lost 7 bases to trimming and J lost 1 base; unmatched junction nucleotides: 9. CDR1 and CDR2 (germline): MGHRA, YSYEKL. CDR3 sequence: CASTPGTGLSYEQYF. DNA for the CDR3: TGCGCCAGCACCCCCGGGACAGGTCTTTCCTACGAGCAGTACTTC.

The genes are TRBV2 and TRBJ2-2, with TRBD2 identical over 16 bases. Germline V CDR1 and CDR2: SNHLY, FYNNEI. This CDR3 region has 17 residues. The V segment lost 6 bases and the J segment 4 bases; nucleotides outside the gene matches: 5. The DNA of the CDR3 is TGTGCCAGCAGGGGACTAGCGGGGGGGGCGGGCACCGGGGAGCTGTTTTTT. As protein: CASRGLAGGAGTGELFF.

This rearrangement joins TRBV20-1 to TRBJ2-3; TRBD2 aligns across 7 bases. CDR3 length: 14 amino acids. V shed 3 bases and J 1 base; nucleotides not matched to a gene: 4. Germline V gives CDR1 DFQATT, CDR2 SNEGSKA (reference sequence). CDR3 amino acids: CSASSSGGTDTQYF. The CDR3 DNA reads as TGCAGTGCTAGTAGCAGCGGGGGCACAGATACGCAGTATTTT.

The chain links TRBV18 to TRBJ1-2; TRBD1 is a possible D gene (6 bases). Germline CDR1 is KGHSH and CDR2 is LQKENI. The V gene lost 3 bases and the J gene lost 2 bases, with 16 bases spanning the gap. The CDR3 length is 16 residues. CDR3 amino acids: CASSPTSGGANYGYTF. CDR3 sequence (DNA): TGTGCCAGCTCACCTACCTCGGGGGGGGCAAACTATGGCTACACCTTC. Looking up the rest from reference TRBV18 and TRBJ1-2 gives the full variable domain: NAGVMQNPRHLVRRRGQEARLRCSPMKGHSHVYWYRQLPEEGLKFMVYLQKENIIDESGMPKERFSAEFPKEGPSILRIQQVVRGDSAAYFCASSPTSGGANYGYTFGSGTRLTVV.

The chain couples TRBV5-1 to TRBJ1-4, with D unclear. There are 16 residues in the CDR3. V lost 0 bases and J lost 0, with 9 bases in between. Germline V gene lookup returns CDR1 SGHRS and CDR2 YFSETQ. CDR3: CASSLGRTPTNEKLFF. CDR3 DNA: TGCGCCAGCAGCTTGGGGCGGACTCCAACTAATGAAAAACTGTTTTTT.

The chain employs TRBV2 and TRBJ1-2; D is unclear. The CDR3 consists of 14 residues. Trimming left V 5 bases short and J 1 base short, with 11 bases between. Germline CDR1 is SNHLY and CDR2 is FYNNEI. The CDR3 sequence is CASSFDTLNYGYTF. The CDR3 DNA is TGTGCCAGCAGTTTTGACACTCTTAACTATGGCTACACCTTC. The full variable domain, with the rest looked up from reference TRBV2 and TRBJ1-2, is EPEVTQTPSHQVTQMGQEVILRCVPISNHLYFYWYRQILGQKVEFLVSFYNNEISEKSEIFDDQFSVERPDGSNFTLKIRSTKLEDSAMYFCASSFDTLNYGYTFGSGTRLTVV.

The V gene is TRBV5-4, the J gene TRBJ2-7; the match to TRBD1 covers 8 bases. V was clipped by 4 bases and J by 4 bases; unmatched bases: 10. Germline V gene data show CDR1 as SGHNT and CDR2 as YYREEE (reference sequence). CDR3 length: 15 residues. CDR3 in DNA: TGTGCCAGCAGCCAAGGGGGGACAGGACCGTACGAGCAGTACTTC. The encoded protein is CASSQGGTGPYEQYF.

This chain connects TRBV11-2 to TRBJ1-4; no clear D. Germline values: CDR1 SGHAT, CDR2 FQNNGV. The CDR3 length is 16 residues. V was cut by 4 bases and J by 0 bases, with 12 bases left in between. The CDR3 loop reads CASSSPGIATNEKLFF. The DNA for the CDR3 is TGTGCCAGCAGCTCGCCGGGGATTGCAACTAATGAAAAACTGTTTTTT. The full variable domain, its missing parts supplied by reference TRBV11-2 and TRBJ1-4, is EAGVAQSPRYKIIEKRQSVAFWCNPISGHATLYWYQQILGQGPKLLIQFQNNGVVDDSQLPKDRFSAERLKGVDSTLKIQPAKLEDSAVYLCASSSPGIATNEKLFFGSGTQLSVL.

This sequence joins TRBV4-1 and TRBJ1-1; the D is unclear. The germline V gene encodes CDR1 MGHRA and CDR2 YSYEKL. The CDR3 extends over 13 amino acids. Trimming took off 2 bases at V and 5 bases at J, with 9 bases between the two ends. CDR3 DNA: TGCGCCAGCAGCCAACCCGGGAGAACTGAAGCTTTCTTT. It is translated as CASSQPGRTEAFF.

This rearrangement joins TRBV6-2 or TRBV6-3 to TRBJ1-5; TRBD1 matches 7 bases. The CDR3 consists of 18 residues. V trimming: 5 bases; J trimming: 1 base; junction bases outside the gene matches: 14. Germline V gives CDR1 MNHEY, CDR2 SVGEGT. Here the CDR3 reads CASSTLTGSGVSNQPQHF. The CDR3 DNA sequence: TGTGCCAGCAGTACGCTGACAGGGTCCGGAGTCAGCAATCAGCCCCAGCATTTT.

The chain recombines TRBV27 with TRBJ2-1; tentatively, D is TRBD2 (8 bases). The CDR3 length is 16 residues. V shed 5 bases and J shed 4 bases, with 18 bases lying between them. CDR1 and CDR2 (germline): MNHEY, SMNVEV (reference sequence). This CDR3 is CASSARGSGRYNEQFF. The CDR3 coding sequence is TGTGCCAGCAGTGCCAGGGGGAGCGGGAGATACAATGAGCAGTTCTTC.

The genes are TRBV30 and TRBJ2-7, with TRBD1 matching 9 bases. Trimming at V came to 2 bases and at J to 5 bases, leaving 10 bases not matched to a gene. The CDR3 is 15 amino acids. Looked up from germline, CDR1 is GTSNPN and CDR2 is SVGIG (reference sequence). CDR3 protein: CAWSLGQGRVHEQYF. Here the CDR3 DNA reads TGTGCCTGGAGTCTGGGACAGGGAAGAGTCCACGAGCAGTACTTC.

This chain connects TRBV5-1 to TRBJ2-5, with TRBD2 matching over 9 bases. This CDR3 region has 18 residues. CDR1 is SGHRS and CDR2 is YFSETQ in the germline V gene. Unmatched junction bases numbered 15, after V lost 1 base and J lost 5 bases. The DNA for the CDR3 is TGCGCCAGCAGCTTGAGGCTAGCGGGGCAACAGTCAATCGAGACCCAGTACTTC. Its translation: CASSLRLAGQQSIETQYF.